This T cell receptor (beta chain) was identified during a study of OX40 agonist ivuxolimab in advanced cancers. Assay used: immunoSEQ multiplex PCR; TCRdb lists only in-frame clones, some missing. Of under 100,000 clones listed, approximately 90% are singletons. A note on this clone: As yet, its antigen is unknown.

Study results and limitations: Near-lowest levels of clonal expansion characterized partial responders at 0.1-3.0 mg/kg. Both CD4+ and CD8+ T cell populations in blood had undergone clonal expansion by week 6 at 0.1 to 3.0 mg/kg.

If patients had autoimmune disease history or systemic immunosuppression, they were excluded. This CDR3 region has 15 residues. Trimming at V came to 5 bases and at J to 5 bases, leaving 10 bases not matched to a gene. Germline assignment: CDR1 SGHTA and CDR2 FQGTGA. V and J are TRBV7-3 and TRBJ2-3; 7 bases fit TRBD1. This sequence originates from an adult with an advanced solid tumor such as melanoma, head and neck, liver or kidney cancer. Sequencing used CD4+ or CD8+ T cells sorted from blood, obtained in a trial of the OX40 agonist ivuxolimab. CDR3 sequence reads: CASSQTGTAGDTQYF. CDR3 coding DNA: TGTGCCAGCAGCCAAACCGGGACAGCCGGAGATACGCAGTATTTT.